Each of the 12 T cell receptor beta chains below was sequenced from the same sample in a study of shared clonotypes between healthy human individuals. Only CD45RO-negative cells positively selected for CCR7 counted as naive CD8 cells, so terminally differentiated effector memory CD45RA+ cells were excluded. Produced via immunoSEQ multiplex PCR; TCRdb's table is partial and in-frame only. Of about 2.2 million clones listed, just under 95% are singletons. Sequencing used naive CD8+ T cells from PBMCs. These receptors came from a man aged 18 to 30 in good health. Some clones in this sample may be carry-over from other donors' samples.

The CDR3 loop reads CASSTSTGGETQYF. The DNA of the CDR3 is TGTGCCAGCAGCACTTCCACCGGGGGGGAGACCCAGTACTTC. V and J are TRBV9 and TRBJ2-5; the match to TRBD2 covers 7 bases. The germline CDR1 and CDR2 sequences are SGDLS and YYNGEE. The CDR3 has 14 amino acids. V dropped 4 bases and J dropped 5; count of bases not matched to a gene: 8. Combining the CDR3 with reference TRBV9 and TRBJ2-5 gives the whole variable domain DSGVTQTPKHLITATGQRVTLRCSPRSGDLSVYWYQQSLDQGLQFLIQYYNGEERAKGNILERFSAQQFPDLHSELNLSSLELGDSALYFCASSTSTGGETQYFGPGTRLLVL.

Remarks on this clone: The sample carries other DNA sequences with the same CDR3. This rearrangement joins TRBV7-6 to TRBJ2-3, with 9 bases identical to TRBD2. V lost 2 bases to trimming and J lost 1 base; unmatched junction nucleotides: 1. CDR1 SGHVS and CDR2 FNYEAQ come from the germline V gene. The CDR3 extends over 15 amino acids. The chain's CDR3 is CASSLLAGRTDTQYF. The CDR3 nucleotides read TGTGCCAGCAGCTTACTAGCGGGGCGCACAGATACGCAGTATTTT. The variable domain in full, completed from reference TRBV7-6 and TRBJ2-3, reads GAGVSQSPRYKVTKRGQDVALRCDPISGHVSLYWYRQALGQGPEFLTYFNYEAQQDKSGLPNDRFSAERPEGSISTLTIQRTEQRDSAMYRCASSLLAGRTDTQYFGPGTRLTVL.

The chain is built from TRBV29-1 and TRBJ2-7; 7 bases line up with TRBD1. The CDR3 extends over 15 amino acids. V was pared by 3 bases and J by 2 bases, with 10 bases of the junction left unmatched. CDR1 SQVTM and CDR2 ANQGSEA come from the germline V gene. CDR3 bases: TGCAGCGTTGAGGGCGGACAGGCCGCTCCCTACGAGCAGTACTTC. Translating gives CSVEGGQAAPYEQYF.

This chain connects TRBV19 to TRBJ2-1; 7 bases are shared with TRBD2. This CDR3 comprises 16 residues. J gave up 3 bases and V 3 bases, and 8 bases lay outside the gene matches. Looked up from germline, CDR1 is LNHDA and CDR2 is SQIVND (reference sequence). CDR3 DNA: TGTGCCAGTAGTATTTTCGGGCTAGCGGTCTACAATGAGCAGTTCTTC. This gives the protein CASSIFGLAVYNEQFF.

This chain uses TRBV27 with TRBJ2-3; a weak D match, TRBD1 (6 bases). Trimming removed 2 bases from V and 5 bases from J, with 11 bases in between. The CDR3 extends over 14 amino acids. Germline V lookup: CDR1 MNHEY, CDR2 SMNVEV (reference sequence). CDR3 DNA sequence: TGTGCCAGCAGTTTAAGGACAGAAGAAGATACGCAGTATTTT. It encodes CASSLRTEEDTQYF.

CDR3 DNA sequence: TGTGCCAGTAGCGGGGCGAGCTCCTACAATGAGCAGTTCTTC. It is translated as CASSGASSYNEQFF. The rearrangement uses TRBV19 and TRBJ2-1; D assignment may be TRBD1 or TRBD2 (5 bases each). Germline CDR1 LNHDA, CDR2 SQIVND (reference sequence). Trimming pared 6 bases from V and 0 bases from J, leaving 9 bases between. The CDR3 is made up of 14 amino acids.

This clone was detected only a few times. The V call is TRBV9, the J call TRBJ1-1; the D gene is possibly TRBD1 (6 bases). Germline V CDR1 and CDR2: SGDLS, YYNGEE. The germline V and J ends were trimmed by 2 bases and 0 bases, with 14 bases remaining between them. The CDR3 is 16 residues long. The DNA for the CDR3 is TGTGCCAGCAGCGTGGCCACAGGGACAATGAACACTGAAGCTTTCTTT. Translation: CASSVATGTMNTEAFF.

For the CDR3, the DNA is TGTGCCAGCAGCTTCGGTTGGGACTTGGGGACCGGGGAGCTGTTTTTT. Translating gives CASSFGWDLGTGELFF. The V and J genes are TRBV7-7 and TRBJ2-2; TRBD2 might be the D (6 bases). With 3 bases removed from V and 5 bases from J, the gap between germline ends came to 16 bases. CDR1 SSHAT and CDR2 FNYEAQ come from the germline V gene (reference sequence). The CDR3 has 16 amino acids.

A word on this clone: Other DNA sequences in the sample encode the same CDR3. The V call is TRBV4-1, the J call TRBJ2-5; D gene uncertain. CDR1 is MGHRA, CDR2 YSYEKL, per germline. The CDR3 length is 13 residues. V gave up 0 bases and J gave up 3 bases, with 5 bases separating them. The CDR3 protein is CASSQDGEETQYF. In DNA form, the CDR3 reads TGCGCCAGCAGCCAAGACGGAGAAGAGACCCAGTACTTC.

The genes are TRBV6-5 and TRBJ1-5, with TRBD1 as a possible D gene (6 bases). This CDR3 is 14 amino acids long. Germline V gene lookup returns CDR1 MNHEY and CDR2 SVGAGI. V lost 0 bases and J 6 bases, leaving 9 bases between the germline ends. This chain's CDR3 is CASSYSKGGQPQHF. CDR3 bases: TGTGCCAGCAGTTACTCGAAGGGGGGTCAGCCCCAGCATTTT.

V usage is TRBV10-3 and J usage is TRBJ2-7; TRBD2 might be the D (5 bases). V lost 3 bases, J lost 6 bases, and 12 bases lay in between. Germline V lookup: CDR1 ENHRY, CDR2 SYGVKD. This CDR3 comprises 13 residues. As DNA, the CDR3 is TGTGCCATCAGTGATGTGAGGGCGGGCGAGCAGTACTTC. It codes for CAISDVRAGEQYF.

This clone showed up just once. The V and J genes are TRBV6-1 and TRBJ2-5; 7 positions agree with TRBD1. Germline lookup yields CDR1 MNHNS and CDR2 SASEGT. V lost 3 bases, J lost 0 bases, and 7 bases stayed unmatched. There are 16 residues in the CDR3. The CDR3 region is CASSETGTAYQETQYF. As DNA, the CDR3 is TGTGCCAGCAGTGAGACCGGGACAGCTTACCAAGAGACCCAGTACTTC.